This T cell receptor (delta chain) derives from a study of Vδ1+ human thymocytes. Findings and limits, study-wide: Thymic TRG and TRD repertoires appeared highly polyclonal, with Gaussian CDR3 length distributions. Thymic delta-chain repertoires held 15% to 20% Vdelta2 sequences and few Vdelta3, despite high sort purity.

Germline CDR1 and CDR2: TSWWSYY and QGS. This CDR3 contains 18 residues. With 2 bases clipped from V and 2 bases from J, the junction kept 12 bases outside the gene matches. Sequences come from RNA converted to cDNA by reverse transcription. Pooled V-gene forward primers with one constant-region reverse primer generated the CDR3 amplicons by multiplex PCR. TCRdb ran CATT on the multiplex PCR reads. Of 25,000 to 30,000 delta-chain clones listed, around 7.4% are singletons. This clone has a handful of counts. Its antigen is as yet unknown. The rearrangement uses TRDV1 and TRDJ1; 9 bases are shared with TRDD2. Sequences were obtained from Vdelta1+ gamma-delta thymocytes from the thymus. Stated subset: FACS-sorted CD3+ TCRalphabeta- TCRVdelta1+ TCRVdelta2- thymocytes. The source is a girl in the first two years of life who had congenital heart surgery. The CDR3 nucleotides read TGTGCTCTTGGGGAAATGGCCTTCCTACAAGTGGGAACCGATAAACTCATCTTT. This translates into CALGEMAFLQVGTDKLIF.